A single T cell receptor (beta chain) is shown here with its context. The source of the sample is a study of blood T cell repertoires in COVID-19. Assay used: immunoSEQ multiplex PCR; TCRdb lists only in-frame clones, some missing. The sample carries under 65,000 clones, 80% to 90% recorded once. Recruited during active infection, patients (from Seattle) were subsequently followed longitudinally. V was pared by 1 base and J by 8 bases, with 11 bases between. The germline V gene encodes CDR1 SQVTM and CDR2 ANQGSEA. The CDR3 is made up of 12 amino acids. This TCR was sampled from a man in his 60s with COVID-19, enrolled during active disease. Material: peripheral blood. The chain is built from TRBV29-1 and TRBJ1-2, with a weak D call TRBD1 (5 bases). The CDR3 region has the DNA TGCAGCGTTGAAGGGGGGGATGGCGGCTACACCTTC. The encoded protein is CSVEGGDGGYTF.